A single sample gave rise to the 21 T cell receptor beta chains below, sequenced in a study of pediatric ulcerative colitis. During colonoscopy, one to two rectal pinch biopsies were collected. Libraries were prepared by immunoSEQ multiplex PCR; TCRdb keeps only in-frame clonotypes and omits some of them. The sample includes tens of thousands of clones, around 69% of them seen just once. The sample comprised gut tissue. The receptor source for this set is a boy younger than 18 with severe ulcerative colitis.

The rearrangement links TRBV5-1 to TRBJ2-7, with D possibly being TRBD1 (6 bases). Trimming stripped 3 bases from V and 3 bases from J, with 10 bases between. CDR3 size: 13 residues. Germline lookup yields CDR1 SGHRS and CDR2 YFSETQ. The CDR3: CASSYLQGYEQYF. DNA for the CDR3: TGCGCCAGCAGCTATCTACAGGGCTACGAGCAGTACTTC.

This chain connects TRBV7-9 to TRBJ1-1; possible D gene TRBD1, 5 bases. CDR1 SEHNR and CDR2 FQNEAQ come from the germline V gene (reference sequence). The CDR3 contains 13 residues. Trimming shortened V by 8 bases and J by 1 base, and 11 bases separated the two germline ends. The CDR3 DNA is TGTGCCAGCGAAGGGGTTCGGAACACTGAAGCTTTCTTT. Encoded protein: CASEGVRNTEAFF.

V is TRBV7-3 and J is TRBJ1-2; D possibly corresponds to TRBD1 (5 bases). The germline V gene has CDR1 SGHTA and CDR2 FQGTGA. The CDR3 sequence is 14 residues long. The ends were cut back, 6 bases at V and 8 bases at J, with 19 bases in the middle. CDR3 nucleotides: TGTGCCAGCAGGCCGAACCCCGGGACCGGAGGCTACACCTTC. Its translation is CASRPNPGTGGYTF. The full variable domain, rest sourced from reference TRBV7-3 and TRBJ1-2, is GAGVSQTPSNKVTEKGKYVELRCDPISGHTALYWYRQSLGQGPEFLIYFQGTGAADDSGLPNDRFFAVRPEGSVSTLKIQRTERGDSAVYLCASRPNPGTGGYTFGSGTRLTVV.

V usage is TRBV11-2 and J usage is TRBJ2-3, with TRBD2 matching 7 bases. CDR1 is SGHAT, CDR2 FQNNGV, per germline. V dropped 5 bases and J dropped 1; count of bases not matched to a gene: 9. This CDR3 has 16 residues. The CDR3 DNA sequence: TGTGCCAGCAGCCCCCTCGGGGGGACCCGCACAGATACGCAGTATTTT. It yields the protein CASSPLGGTRTDTQYF.

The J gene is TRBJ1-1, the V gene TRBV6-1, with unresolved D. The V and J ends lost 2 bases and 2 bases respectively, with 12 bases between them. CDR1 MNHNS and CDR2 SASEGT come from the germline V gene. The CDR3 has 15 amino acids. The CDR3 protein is CASSERFTLNTEAFF. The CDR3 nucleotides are TGTGCCAGCAGTGAAAGGTTCACCCTAAACACTGAAGCTTTCTTT.

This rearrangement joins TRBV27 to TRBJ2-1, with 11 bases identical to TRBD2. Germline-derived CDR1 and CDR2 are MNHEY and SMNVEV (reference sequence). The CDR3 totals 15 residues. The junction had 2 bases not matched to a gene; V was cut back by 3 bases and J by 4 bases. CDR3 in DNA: TGTGCCAGCAGTTTGACTAGCGGGGTATACAATGAGCAGTTCTTC. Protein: CASSLTSGVYNEQFF.

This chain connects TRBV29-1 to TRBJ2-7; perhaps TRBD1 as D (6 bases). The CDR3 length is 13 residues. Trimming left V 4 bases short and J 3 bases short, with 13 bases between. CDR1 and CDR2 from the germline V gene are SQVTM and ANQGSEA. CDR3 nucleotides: TGCAGCGTTGGGACAGCCGTTTACTACGAGCAGTACTTC. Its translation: CSVGTAVYYEQYF.

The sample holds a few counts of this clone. The CDR3 here is CASSLTDLSEQFF. The CDR3 nucleotides are TGTGCCAGCAGCTTAACCGATTTGAGTGAGCAGTTCTTC. The chain has TRBV7-3 and TRBJ2-1; the D is unclear. This CDR3 contains 13 residues. CDR1 is SGHTA, CDR2 FQGTGA, per germline. Trimming stripped 0 bases from V and 9 bases from J, with 9 bases between.

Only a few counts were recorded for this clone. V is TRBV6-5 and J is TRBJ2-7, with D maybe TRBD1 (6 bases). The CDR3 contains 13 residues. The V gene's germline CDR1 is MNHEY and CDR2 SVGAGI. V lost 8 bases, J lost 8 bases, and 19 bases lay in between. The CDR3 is CASGPPGTYKQYF. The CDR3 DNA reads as TGTGCCAGCGGTCCACCCGGGACATATAAGCAGTACTTC.

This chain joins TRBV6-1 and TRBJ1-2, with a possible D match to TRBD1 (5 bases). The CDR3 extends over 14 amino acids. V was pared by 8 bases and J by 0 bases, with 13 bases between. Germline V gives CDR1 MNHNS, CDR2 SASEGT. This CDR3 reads CASREPTANYGYTF. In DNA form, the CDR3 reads TGTGCCAGCCGGGAGCCGACAGCTAACTATGGCTACACCTTC.

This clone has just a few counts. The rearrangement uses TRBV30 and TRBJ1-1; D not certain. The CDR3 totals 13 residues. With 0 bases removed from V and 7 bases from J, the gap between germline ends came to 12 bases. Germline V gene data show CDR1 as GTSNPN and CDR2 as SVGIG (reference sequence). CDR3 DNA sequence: TGTGCCTGGAGTGTAACGAGGGCAGGTGAAGCTTTCTTT. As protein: CAWSVTRAGEAFF.

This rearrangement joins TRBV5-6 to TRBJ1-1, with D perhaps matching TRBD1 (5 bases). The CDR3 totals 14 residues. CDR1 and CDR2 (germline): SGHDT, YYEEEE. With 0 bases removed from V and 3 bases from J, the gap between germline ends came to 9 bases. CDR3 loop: CASSLAGGYTEAFF. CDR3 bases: TGTGCCAGCAGCTTGGCCGGGGGATACACTGAAGCTTTCTTT.

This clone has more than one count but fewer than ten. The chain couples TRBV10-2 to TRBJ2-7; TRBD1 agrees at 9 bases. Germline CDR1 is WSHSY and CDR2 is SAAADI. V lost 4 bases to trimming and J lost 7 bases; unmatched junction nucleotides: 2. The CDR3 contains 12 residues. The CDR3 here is CASSVDRGEQYF. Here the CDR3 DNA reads TGCGCCAGCAGTGTAGACAGGGGGGAGCAGTACTTC.

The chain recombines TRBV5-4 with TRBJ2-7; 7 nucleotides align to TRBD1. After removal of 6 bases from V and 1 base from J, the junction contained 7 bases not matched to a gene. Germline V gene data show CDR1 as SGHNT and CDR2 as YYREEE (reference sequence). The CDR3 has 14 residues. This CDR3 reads CASTPRQGSYEQYF. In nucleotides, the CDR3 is TGTGCCAGCACCCCCCGACAGGGATCCTACGAGCAGTACTTC.

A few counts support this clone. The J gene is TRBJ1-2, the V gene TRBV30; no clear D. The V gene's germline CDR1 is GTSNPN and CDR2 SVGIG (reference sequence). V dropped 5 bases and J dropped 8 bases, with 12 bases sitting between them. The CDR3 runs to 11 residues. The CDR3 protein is CAWFYAKGYTF. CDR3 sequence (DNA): TGTGCCTGGTTCTATGCGAAAGGCTACACCTTC.

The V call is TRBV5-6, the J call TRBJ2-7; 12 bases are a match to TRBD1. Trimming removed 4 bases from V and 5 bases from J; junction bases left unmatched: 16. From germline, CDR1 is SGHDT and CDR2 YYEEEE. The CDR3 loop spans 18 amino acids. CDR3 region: CASSARASRDRGRDEQYF. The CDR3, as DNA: TGTGCCAGCAGCGCTCGGGCTTCCCGGGACAGGGGGCGCGACGAGCAGTACTTC.

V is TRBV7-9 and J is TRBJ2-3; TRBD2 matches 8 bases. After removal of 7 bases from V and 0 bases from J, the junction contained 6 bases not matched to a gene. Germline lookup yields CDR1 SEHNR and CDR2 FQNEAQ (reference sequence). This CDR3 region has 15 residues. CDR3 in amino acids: CASTPGGLSTDTQYF. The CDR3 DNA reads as TGTGCCAGCACCCCGGGGGGGCTAAGCACAGATACGCAGTATTTT.

The CDR3 region is CASTPGRYEQYF. The CDR3 DNA reads TGTGCCAGCACTCCAGGGAGATACGAGCAGTACTTC. The genes are TRBV2 and TRBJ2-7; D is possibly TRBD1 or TRBD2 (5 bases each). The CDR3 consists of 12 residues. V lost 7 bases and J 4 bases, leaving 11 bases between the germline ends. From germline, CDR1 is SNHLY and CDR2 FYNNEI.

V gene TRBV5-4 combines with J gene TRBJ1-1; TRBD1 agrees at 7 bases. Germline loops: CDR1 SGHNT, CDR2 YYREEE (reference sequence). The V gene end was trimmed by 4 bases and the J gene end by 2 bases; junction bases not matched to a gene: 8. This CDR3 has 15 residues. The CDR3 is CASSRTAGGNTEAFF. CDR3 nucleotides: TGTGCCAGCAGCCGTACCGCAGGGGGAAACACTGAAGCTTTCTTT.

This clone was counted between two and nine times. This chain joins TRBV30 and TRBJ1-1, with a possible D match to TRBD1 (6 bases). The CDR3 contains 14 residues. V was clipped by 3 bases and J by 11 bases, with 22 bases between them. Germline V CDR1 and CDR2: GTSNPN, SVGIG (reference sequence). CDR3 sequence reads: CAWSTQQGRRGAFF. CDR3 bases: TGTGCCTGGAGCACCCAACAGGGTCGTAGGGGGGCTTTCTTT.

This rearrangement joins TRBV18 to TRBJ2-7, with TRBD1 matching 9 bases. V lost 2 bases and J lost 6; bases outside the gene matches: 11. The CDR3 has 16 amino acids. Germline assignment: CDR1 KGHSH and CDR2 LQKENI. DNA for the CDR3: TGTGCCAGCTCACCATGGGGAGGGACAGGGTTTGGCGAGCAGTACTTC. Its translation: CASSPWGGTGFGEQYF.